The present entry profiles one T cell receptor (beta chain) with its context. It was with a sample-barcoded 5' primer and a J-beta primer mix that a second PCR of roughly 7 to 11 cycles was run. From the 5' RACE reads, TCRdb called clonotypes with MiXCR, one entry per CDR3 protein. Among about 730,000 distinct CDR3 sequences listed, about 40% were seen once. This entry comes from a study of blood T cells in healthy people across ages. Drawn from each donor were about 9 milliliters of peripheral blood. Germline CDR1 SGHAT, CDR2 FQDESV (reference sequence). Trimming left V 3 bases short and J 0 bases short, with 8 bases between. The CDR3 has 14 amino acids.

V is TRBV11-1 and J is TRBJ2-5; D is unclear. This receptor was taken from a woman between 55 and 75 years old in good health. The sample taken for sequencing was blood. CDR3 loop: CASSLGWYQETQYF. The CDR3 DNA reads TGTGCCAGCAGCTTGGGGTGGTACCAAGAGACCCAGTACTTC.